The entry below describes one T cell receptor (beta chain). This sample was included in a study of blood T cell repertoires in COVID-19. On the study more broadly: In each case, the material was cDNA or gDNA derived from T cells, B-cell-depleted T cells, or PBMCs.

As originally analysed: Amplified reference gene primers provided the basis for estimating nucleated cell counts. Method: immunoSEQ multiplex PCR; TCRdb's copy keeps in-frame clones and lacks some. V and J calls and clone size are as listed in that table; D and trimming were resolved from the DNA. Of roughly 70,000 clones in the sample, 85% to 90% were seen once. Sequences were obtained from peripheral blood. The clonotype was recovered from a woman of 80 years or more with active COVID-19.

The CDR3 region has the DNA TGTGCCAGCAGCTTAGGGGCTAGCGCCAGCACAGATACGCAGTATTTT. This codes for CASSLGASASTDTQYF. The rearrangement links TRBV11-3 to TRBJ2-3; possible D gene TRBD2, 6 bases. This CDR3 has 16 residues. Per germline, CDR1 SGHNT and CDR2 YENEEA. Trimming took 1 base from V and 0 from J, leaving 11 bases between them.